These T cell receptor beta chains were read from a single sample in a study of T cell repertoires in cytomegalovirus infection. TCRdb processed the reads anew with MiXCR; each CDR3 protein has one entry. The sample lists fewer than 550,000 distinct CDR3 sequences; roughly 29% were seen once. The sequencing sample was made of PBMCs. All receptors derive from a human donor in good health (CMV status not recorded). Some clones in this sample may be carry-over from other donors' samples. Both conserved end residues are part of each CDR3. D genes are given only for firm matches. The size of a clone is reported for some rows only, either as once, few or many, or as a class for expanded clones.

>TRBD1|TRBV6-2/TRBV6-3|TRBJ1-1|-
CASSWDRGAFF
TGTGCCAGCAGTTGGGACAGGGGGGCTTTCTTT
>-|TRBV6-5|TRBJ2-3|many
CASSYGRGWADTQYF
TGTGCCAGCAGTTACGGGCGGGGATGGGCAGATACGCAGTATTTT
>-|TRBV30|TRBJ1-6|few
CAWAGQENSPLHF
TGTGCCTGGGCCGGGCAGGAGAATTCACCCCTCCACTTT
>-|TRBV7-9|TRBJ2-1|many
CASSQGAASYNEQFF
TGTGCCAGCAGCCAAGGGGCGGCCAGCTACAATGAGCAGTTCTTC
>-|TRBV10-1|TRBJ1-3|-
CASSESTVGNTIYF
TGCGCCAGCAGTGAGTCGACAGTTGGAAACACCATATATTTT
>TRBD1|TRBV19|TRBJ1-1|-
CASSQRDRVGTEAFF
TGTGCCAGTAGCCAGAGGGACAGGGTGGGGACTGAAGCTTTCTTT
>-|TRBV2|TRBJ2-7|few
CAARGNTYEQYF
TGTGCCGCCCGGGGGAATACCTACGAGCAGTACTTC
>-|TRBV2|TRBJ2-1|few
CASSPHRGAAKDNEQFF
TGTGCCAGCAGTCCTCACCGGGGGGCAGCAAAAGACAATGAGCAGTTCTTC
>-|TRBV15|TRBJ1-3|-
CATSPQGRLSGNTIYF
TGTGCCACCAGCCCTCAGGGGAGACTCTCTGGAAACACCATATATTTT
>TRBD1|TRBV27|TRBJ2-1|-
CASSQTGGVYNEQFF
TGTGCCAGCAGTCAGACAGGGGGGGTCTACAATGAGCAGTTCTTC
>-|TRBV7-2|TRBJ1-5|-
CASSSRPGVQPQHF
TGTGCCAGCAGCTCCCGCCCCGGGGTTCAGCCCCAGCATTTT
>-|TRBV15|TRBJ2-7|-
CATSNSPMGGINEQYF
TGTGCCACCAGCAATAGCCCGATGGGGGGCATAAACGAGCAGTACTTC
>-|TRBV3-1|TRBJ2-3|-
CASSHRGRDTQYF
TGTGCCAGCAGCCACCGGGGGAGAGATACGCAGTATTTT
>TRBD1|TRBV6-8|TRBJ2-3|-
CASSRGTGGVRTDTQYF
TGTGCCAGCAGTCGAGGGACAGGGGGTGTTCGCACAGATACGCAGTATTTT
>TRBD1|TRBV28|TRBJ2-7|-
CASGIAGQGADEQYF
TGTGCCAGCGGGATAGCGGGACAGGGGGCTGACGAGCAGTACTTC
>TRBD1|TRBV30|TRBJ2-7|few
CAWSVPQGVYEQYF
TGTGCCTGGAGCGTCCCCCAGGGGGTGTACGAGCAGTACTTC
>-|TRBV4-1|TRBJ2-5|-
CASSHLGGVETQYF
TGCGCCAGCAGCCACCTGGGGGGCGTAGAGACCCAGTACTTC
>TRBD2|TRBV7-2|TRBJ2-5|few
CASNLLAGLAETQYF
TGTGCCAGCAACTTACTAGCGGGACTAGCAGAGACCCAGTACTTC
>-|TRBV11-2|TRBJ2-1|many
CASSLHSVDEQFF
TGTGCCAGCAGCTTACATAGTGTTGATGAGCAGTTCTTC
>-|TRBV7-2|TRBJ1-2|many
CASSLAMPGRGGYTF
TGTGCCAGCAGCTTAGCGATGCCGGGAAGAGGCGGCTACACCTTC
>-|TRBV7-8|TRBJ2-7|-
CASSPPVGKYEQYF
TGTGCCAGCAGCCCCCCGGTCGGGAAGTACGAGCAGTACTTC
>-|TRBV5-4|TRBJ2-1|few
CASSSDPGNEQFF
TGTGCCAGCAGCTCCGACCCTGGCAATGAGCAGTTCTTC
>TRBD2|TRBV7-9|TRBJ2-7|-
CASSHPGGPTAEQYF
TGTGCCAGCAGCCATCCGGGGGGTCCCACGGCCGAGCAGTACTTC
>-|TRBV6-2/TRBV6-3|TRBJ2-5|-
CASSISIRGVLGTQYF
TGTGCCAGCAGCATCTCTATTCGAGGGGTTTTAGGGACCCAGTACTTC
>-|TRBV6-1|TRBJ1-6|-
CASSSDVSGVETYNSPLHF
TGTGCCAGCAGTTCTGACGTATCCGGGGTCGAAACTTATAATTCACCCCTCCACTTT
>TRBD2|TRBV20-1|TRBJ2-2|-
CSASHGGRAGWTGELFF
TGCAGTGCTAGCCACGGCGGGAGGGCCGGGTGGACCGGGGAGCTGTTTTTT
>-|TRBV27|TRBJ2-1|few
CASSYDWNNEQFF
TGTGCCAGCTCCTACGACTGGAACAATGAGCAGTTCTTC
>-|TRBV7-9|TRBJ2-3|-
CASSPEGDSDTQYF
TGTGCCAGCAGCCCTGAGGGGGACTCAGATACGCAGTATTTT
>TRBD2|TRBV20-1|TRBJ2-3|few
CSASRLAGARVTDTQYF
TGCAGTGCTAGTAGGCTAGCGGGAGCGAGGGTTACAGATACGCAGTATTTT
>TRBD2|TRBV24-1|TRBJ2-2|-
CATRAGGSGELFF
TGTGCCACTAGAGCGGGGGGGTCCGGGGAGCTGTTTTTT
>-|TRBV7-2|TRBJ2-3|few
CASSFVGSSTDTQYF
TGTGCCAGCAGCTTTGTGGGTTCAAGCACAGATACGCAGTATTTT
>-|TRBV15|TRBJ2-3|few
CATSTSNTDTQYF
TGTGCCACCAGCACCTCGAACACAGATACGCAGTATTTT
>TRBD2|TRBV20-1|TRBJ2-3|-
CSARALSLAGGPDTQYF
TGCAGTGCTAGAGCCCTCTCGCTAGCGGGAGGGCCTGATACGCAGTATTTT
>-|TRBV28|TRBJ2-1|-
CASYMSLNEQFF
TGTGCCAGCTATATGAGTTTAAATGAGCAGTTCTTC
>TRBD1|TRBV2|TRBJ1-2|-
CASSYRDSGGYTF
TGTGCCAGCAGTTACCGGGACAGCGGTGGCTACACCTTC
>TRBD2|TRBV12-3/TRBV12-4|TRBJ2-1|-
CASSFPRTSGNYNEQFF
TGTGCCAGCAGTTTCCCCCGGACTAGCGGGAACTACAATGAGCAGTTCTTC
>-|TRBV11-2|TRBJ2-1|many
CASSLNRDNEQFF
TGTGCCAGCAGCTTAAACAGAGACAATGAGCAGTTCTTC
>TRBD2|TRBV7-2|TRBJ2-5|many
CASSPLAGVETQYF
TGTGCCAGCAGCCCGCTAGCGGGAGTTGAGACCCAGTACTTC
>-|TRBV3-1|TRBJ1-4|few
CASSQDHLPKLFF
TGTGCCAGCAGCCAAGACCATCTGCCTAAACTGTTTTTT
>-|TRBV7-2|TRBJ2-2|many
CASSTQRDTGELFF
TGTGCCAGCAGCACCCAGAGGGACACCGGGGAGCTGTTTTTT
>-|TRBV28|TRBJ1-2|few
CASSTQGNRRAGYTF
TGTGCCAGCAGTACGCAGGGGAATCGGAGGGCTGGCTACACCTTC
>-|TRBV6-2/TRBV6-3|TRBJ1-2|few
CASLDRPYGYTF
TGTGCCAGCCTCGACAGACCCTATGGCTACACCTTC
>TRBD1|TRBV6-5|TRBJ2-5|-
CASSVSTGAETQYF
TGTGCCAGCAGTGTCTCGACAGGGGCAGAGACCCAGTACTTC
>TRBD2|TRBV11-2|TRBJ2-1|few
CASSLGGLAVYNEQFF
TGTGCCAGCAGCTTGGGGGGACTAGCGGTTTACAATGAGCAGTTCTTC
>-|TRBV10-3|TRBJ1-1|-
CAISGENTEAFF
TGTGCCATCAGTGGGGAGAACACTGAAGCTTTCTTT
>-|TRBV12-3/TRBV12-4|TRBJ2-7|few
CASSLTFGEQYF
TGTGCCAGCAGCCTGACGTTTGGCGAGCAGTACTTC
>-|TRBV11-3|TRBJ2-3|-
CASSLDGNRDTDTQYF
TGTGCCAGCAGCTTAGATGGGAACAGGGACACAGATACGCAGTATTTT
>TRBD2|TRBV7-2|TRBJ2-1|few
CASSTTSGNYNEQFF
TGTGCCAGCAGCACGACTAGCGGGAACTACAATGAGCAGTTCTTC
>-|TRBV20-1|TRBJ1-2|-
CSAQPRDSYGYTF
TGCAGTGCCCAGCCCCGAGACAGCTATGGCTACACCTTC
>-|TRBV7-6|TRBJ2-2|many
CASSLGWSNTGELFF
TGTGCCAGCAGCTTAGGGTGGTCAAACACCGGGGAGCTGTTTTTT
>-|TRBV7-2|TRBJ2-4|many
CASRVTAFPAKNIQYF
TGTGCCAGCAGAGTAACGGCTTTCCCAGCCAAAAACATTCAGTACTTC
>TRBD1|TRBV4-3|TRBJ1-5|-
CASSPEGTDTNSNQPQHF
TGCGCCAGCAGTCCCGAGGGGACAGACACTAATAGCAATCAGCCCCAGCATTTT
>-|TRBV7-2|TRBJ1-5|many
CASSYQGSGGQPQHF
TGTGCCAGCAGCTATCAGGGTTCGGGGGGTCAGCCCCAGCATTTT
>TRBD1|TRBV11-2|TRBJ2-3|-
CASSLDGTGKDTQYF
TGTGCCAGCAGCTTAGATGGGACAGGGAAAGATACGCAGTATTTT
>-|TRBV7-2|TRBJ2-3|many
CASSLAGKPDTQYF
TGTGCCAGCAGCTTAGCTGGCAAGCCGGATACGCAGTATTTT
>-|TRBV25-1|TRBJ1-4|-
CASSEYPDTDEKLFF
TGTGCCAGCAGTGAATACCCGGACACGGATGAAAAACTGTTTTTT
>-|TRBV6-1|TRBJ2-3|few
CASSYTRTPGADTQYF
TGTGCCAGCAGTTATACCCGGACACCAGGGGCAGATACGCAGTATTTT
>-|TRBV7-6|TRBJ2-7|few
CASSSAGGFYEQYF
TGTGCCAGCAGCTCGGCTGGAGGATTCTACGAGCAGTACTTC